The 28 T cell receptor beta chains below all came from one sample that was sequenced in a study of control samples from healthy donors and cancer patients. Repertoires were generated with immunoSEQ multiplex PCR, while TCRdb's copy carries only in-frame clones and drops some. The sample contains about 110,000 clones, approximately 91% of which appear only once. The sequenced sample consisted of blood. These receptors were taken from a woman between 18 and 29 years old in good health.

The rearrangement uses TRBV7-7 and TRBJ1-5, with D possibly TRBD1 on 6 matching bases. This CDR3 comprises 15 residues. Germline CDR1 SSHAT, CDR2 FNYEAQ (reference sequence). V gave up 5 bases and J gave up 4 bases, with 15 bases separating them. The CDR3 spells CASSPGTPGNQPQHF. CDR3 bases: TGTGCCAGCAGCCCGGGGACACCGGGAAATCAGCCCCAGCATTTT. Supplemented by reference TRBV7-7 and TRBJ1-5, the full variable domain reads GAGVSQSPRYKVTKRGQDVTLRCDPISSHATLYWYQQALGQGPEFLTYFNYEAQPDKSGLPSDRFSAERPEGSISTLTIQRTEQRDSAMYRCASSPGTPGNQPQHFGDGTRLSIL.

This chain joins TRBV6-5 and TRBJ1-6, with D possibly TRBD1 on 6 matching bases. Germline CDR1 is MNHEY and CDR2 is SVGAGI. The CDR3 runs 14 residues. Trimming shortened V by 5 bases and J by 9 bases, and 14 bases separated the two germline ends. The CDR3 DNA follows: TGTGCCAGCAGTAAACTGGACAGTCCTTCACCCCTCCACTTT. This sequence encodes CASSKLDSPSPLHF.

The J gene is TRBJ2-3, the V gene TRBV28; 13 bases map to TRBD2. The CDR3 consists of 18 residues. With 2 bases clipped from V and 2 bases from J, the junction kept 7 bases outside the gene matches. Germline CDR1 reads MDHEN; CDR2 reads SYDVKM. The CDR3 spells CASSLGQGTSGDTDTQYF. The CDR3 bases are TGTGCCAGCAGTTTAGGGCAGGGGACTAGCGGGGACACAGATACGCAGTATTTT.

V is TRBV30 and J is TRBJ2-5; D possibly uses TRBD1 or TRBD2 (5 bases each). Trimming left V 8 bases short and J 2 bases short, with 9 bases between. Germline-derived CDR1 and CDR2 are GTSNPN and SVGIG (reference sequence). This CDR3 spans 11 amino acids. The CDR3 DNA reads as TGTGCCAGCAGGGAGCAAGAGACCCAGTACTTC. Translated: CASREQETQYF.

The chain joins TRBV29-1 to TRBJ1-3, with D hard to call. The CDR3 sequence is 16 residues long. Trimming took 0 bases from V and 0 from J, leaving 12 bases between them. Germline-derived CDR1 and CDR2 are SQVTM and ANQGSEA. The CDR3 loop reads CSVEDSAYYSGNTIYF. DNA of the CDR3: TGCAGCGTTGAAGATTCGGCCTATTACTCTGGAAACACCATATATTTT. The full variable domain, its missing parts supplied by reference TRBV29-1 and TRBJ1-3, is SAVISQKPSRDICQRGTSLTIQCQVDSQVTMMFWYRQQPGQSLTLIATANQGSEATYESGFVIDKFPISRPNLTFSTLTVSNMSPEDSSIYLCSVEDSAYYSGNTIYFGEGSWLTVV.

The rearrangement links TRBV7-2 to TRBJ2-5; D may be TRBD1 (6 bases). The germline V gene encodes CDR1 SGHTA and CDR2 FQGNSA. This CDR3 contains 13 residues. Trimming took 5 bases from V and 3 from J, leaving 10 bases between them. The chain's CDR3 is CASSPNREETQYF. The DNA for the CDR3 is TGTGCCAGCAGCCCTAACAGGGAAGAGACCCAGTACTTC.

CDR3 in amino acids: CASSHGGAGNQPQHF. DNA of the CDR3: TGTGCCAGCAGCCACGGGGGCGCGGGGAATCAGCCCCAGCATTTT. The chain has TRBV4-2 and TRBJ1-5; D might be TRBD1 (6 bases). The CDR3 contains 15 residues. The V gene's germline CDR1 is LGHNA and CDR2 YNFKEQ. Trimming cost V 3 bases and J 4 bases, with 13 bases left between them.

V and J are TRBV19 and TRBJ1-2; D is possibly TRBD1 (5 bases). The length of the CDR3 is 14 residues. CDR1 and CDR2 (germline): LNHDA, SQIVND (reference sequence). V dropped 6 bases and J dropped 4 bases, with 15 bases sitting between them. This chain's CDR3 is CASSTGTGIYGYTF. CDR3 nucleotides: TGTGCCAGTAGCACCGGGACGGGAATCTATGGCTACACCTTC.

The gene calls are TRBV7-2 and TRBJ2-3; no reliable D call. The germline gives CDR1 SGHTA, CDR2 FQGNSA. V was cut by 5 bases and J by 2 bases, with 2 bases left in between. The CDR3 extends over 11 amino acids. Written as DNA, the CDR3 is TGTGCCAGCAGCCTCACAGATACGCAGTATTTT. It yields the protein CASSLTDTQYF.

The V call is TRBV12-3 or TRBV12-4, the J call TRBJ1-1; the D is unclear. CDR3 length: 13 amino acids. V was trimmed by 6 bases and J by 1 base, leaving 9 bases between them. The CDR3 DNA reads TGTGCCAGCAGACTAGATCGGAACACTGAAGCTTTCTTT. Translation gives CASRLDRNTEAFF.

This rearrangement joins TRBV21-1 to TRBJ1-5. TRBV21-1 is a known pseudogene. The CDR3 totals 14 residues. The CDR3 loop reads CASSNLLGNQPQHF. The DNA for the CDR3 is TGTGCCAGCAGCAACTTACTTGGCAATCAGCCCCAGCATTTT.

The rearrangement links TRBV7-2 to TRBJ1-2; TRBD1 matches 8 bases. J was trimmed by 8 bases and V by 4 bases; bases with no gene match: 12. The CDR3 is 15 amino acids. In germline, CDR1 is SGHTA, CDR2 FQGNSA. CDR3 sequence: CASSSRQGPGEGYTF. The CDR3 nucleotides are TGTGCCAGCAGCTCCAGACAGGGGCCCGGGGAGGGCTACACCTTC.

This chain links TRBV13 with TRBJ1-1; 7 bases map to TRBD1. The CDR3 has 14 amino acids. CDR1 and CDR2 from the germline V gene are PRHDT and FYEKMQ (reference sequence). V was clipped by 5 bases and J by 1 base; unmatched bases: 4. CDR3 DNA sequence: TGTGCCAGCAGCCCTCGACAGGGGAACACTGAAGCTTTCTTT. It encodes CASSPRQGNTEAFF.

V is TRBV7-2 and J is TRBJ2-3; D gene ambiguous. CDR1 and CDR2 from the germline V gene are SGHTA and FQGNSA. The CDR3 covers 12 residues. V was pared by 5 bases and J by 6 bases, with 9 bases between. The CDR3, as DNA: TGTGCCAGCAGCCCCCCAAGGGATACGCAGTATTTT. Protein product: CASSPPRDTQYF.

The CDR3 DNA follows: TGTGCCAGCAGCCAAGATAGGGGAGCCAAAAACATTCAGTACTTC. Encoded protein: CASSQDRGAKNIQYF. This sequence joins TRBV14 and TRBJ2-4, with D possibly TRBD1 on 5 matching bases. There are 15 residues in the CDR3. Germline lookup yields CDR1 SGHDN and CDR2 FVKESK. V shed 0 bases and J shed 0 bases, with 6 bases lying between them.

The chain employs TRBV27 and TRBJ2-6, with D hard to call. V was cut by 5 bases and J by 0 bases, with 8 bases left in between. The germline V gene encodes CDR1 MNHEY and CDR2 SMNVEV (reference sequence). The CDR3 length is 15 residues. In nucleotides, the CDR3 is TGTGCCAGCAGTAAATGGTCCTCTGGGGCCAACGTCCTGACTTTC. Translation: CASSKWSSGANVLTF.

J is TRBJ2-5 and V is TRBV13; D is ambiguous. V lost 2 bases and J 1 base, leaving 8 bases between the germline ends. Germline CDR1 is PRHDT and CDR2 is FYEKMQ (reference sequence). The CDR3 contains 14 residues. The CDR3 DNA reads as TGTGCCAGCAGCTTATCTGCCCTCCAAGAGACCCAGTACTTC. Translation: CASSLSALQETQYF.

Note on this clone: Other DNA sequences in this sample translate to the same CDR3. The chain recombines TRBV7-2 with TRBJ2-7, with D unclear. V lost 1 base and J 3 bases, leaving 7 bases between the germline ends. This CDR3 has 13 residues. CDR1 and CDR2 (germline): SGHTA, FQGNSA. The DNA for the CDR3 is TGTGCCAGCAGCTTAGGGACCATCTACGAGCAGTACTTC. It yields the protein CASSLGTIYEQYF.

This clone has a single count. CDR3 in amino acids: CASSKGGLAGGPVYYEQYF. The CDR3 DNA reads TGTGCCAGCAGCAAGGGGGGACTAGCGGGAGGGCCGGTGTACTACGAGCAGTACTTC. The chain couples TRBV21-1 to TRBJ2-7; TRBD2 is taken as the D call from the table, unchecked against the DNA. TRBV21-1 is a known pseudogene. This CDR3 has 19 amino acids.

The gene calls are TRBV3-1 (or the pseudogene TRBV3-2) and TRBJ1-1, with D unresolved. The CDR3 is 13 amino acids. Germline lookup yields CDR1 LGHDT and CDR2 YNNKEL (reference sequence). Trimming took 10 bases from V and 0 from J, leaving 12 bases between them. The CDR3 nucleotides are TGTGCCAACTCAGGACGTTTGAACACTGAAGCTTTCTTT. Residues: CANSGRLNTEAFF.

CDR3 bases: TGTGCCAGCAGTTTGAGGGGTAGAACCGGGGAGCTGTTTTTT. Residues: CASSLRGRTGELFF. The chain employs TRBV28 and TRBJ2-2; either TRBD1 or TRBD2 may supply D (5 bases each). Trimming removed 3 bases from V and 5 bases from J, with 10 bases in between. The CDR3 runs 14 residues. Germline V gene data show CDR1 as MDHEN and CDR2 as SYDVKM.

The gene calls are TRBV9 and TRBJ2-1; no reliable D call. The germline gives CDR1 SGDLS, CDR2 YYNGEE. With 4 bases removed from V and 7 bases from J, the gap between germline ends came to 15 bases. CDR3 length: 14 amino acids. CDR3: CASSPGSQRNEQFF. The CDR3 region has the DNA TGTGCCAGCAGCCCCGGGTCACAGAGAAATGAGCAGTTCTTC.

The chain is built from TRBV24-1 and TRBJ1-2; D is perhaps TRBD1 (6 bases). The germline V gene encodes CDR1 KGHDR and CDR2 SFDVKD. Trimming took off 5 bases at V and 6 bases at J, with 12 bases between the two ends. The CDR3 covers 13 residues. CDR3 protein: CATSGSGVDGYTF. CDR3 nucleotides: TGTGCCACCAGTGGGTCAGGGGTAGATGGCTACACCTTC.

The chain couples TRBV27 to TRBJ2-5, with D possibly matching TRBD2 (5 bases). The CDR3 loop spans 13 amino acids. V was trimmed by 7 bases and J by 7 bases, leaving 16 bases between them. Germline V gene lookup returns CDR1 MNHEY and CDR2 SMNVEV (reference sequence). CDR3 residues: CASTPEGTGTQYF. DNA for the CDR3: TGTGCCAGCACCCCAGAGGGCACGGGGACCCAGTACTTC.

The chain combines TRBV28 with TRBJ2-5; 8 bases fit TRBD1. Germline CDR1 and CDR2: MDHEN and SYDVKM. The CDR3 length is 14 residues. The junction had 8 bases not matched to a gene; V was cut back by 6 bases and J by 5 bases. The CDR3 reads CASSPRTGHETQYF. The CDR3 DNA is TGTGCCAGCAGCCCTCGGACAGGGCATGAGACCCAGTACTTC.

The CDR3 bases are TGCGCCAGCAGCCTGACCCCTAACTACGAGCAGTACTTC. Protein product: CASSLTPNYEQYF. The chain recombines TRBV4-3 with TRBJ2-7; unclear D gene. The V gene lost 4 bases and the J gene lost 3 bases, with 10 bases spanning the gap. The length of the CDR3 is 13 residues. CDR1 and CDR2 (germline): LGHNA, YSLEER.

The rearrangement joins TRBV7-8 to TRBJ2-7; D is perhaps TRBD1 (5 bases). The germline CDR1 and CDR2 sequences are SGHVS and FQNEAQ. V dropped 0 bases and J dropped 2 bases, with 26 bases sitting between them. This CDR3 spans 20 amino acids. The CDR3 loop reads CASSLAPPRTPLVATYEQYF. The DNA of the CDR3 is TGTGCCAGCAGCTTAGCTCCTCCGAGGACACCCCTCGTCGCGACCTACGAGCAGTACTTC.

The CDR3 spells CAWSGQGFYNSPLHF. Written as DNA, the CDR3 is TGTGCCTGGAGTGGACAGGGGTTCTATAATTCACCCCTCCACTTT. The chain combines TRBV30 with TRBJ1-6; TRBD1 aligns across 8 bases. This CDR3 contains 15 residues. From germline, CDR1 is GTSNPN and CDR2 SVGIG (reference sequence). The V segment lost 1 base and the J segment 3 bases; nucleotides outside the gene matches: 2.